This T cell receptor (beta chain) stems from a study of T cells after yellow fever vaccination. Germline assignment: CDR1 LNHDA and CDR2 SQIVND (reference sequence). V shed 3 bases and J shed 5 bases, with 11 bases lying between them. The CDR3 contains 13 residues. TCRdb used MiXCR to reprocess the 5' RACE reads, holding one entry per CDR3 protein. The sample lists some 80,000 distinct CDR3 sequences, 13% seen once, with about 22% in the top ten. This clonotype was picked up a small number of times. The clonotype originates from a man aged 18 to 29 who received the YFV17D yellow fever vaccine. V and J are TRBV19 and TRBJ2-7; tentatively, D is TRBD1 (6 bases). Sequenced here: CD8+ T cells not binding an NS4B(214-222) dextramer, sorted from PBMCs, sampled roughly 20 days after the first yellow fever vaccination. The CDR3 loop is CASSIQGWNEQYF. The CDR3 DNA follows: TGTGCCAGTAGTATCCAGGGGTGGAACGAGCAGTACTTC.